This TCR beta chain was captured in a study of early T cells in non-severe SARS-CoV-2 infection. Trimming pared 0 bases from V and 6 bases from J, leaving 15 bases between. The CDR3 covers 15 residues. CDR1 and CDR2 from the germline V gene are SGHVS and FNYEAQ. TCRdb reprocessed the 5' RACE reads with MiXCR, giving one entry per CDR3 protein. The sample has over 90,000 distinct CDR3 sequences, about 12% seen once; the top ten hold roughly 4.5%. This clonotype was counted at least ten times. The receptor was derived from an adult who was a healthcare worker with PCR-confirmed SARS-CoV-2 infection or an uninfected control (not recorded which). The chain links TRBV7-6 to TRBJ2-7, with D perhaps given as TRBD1 or TRBD2 (7 bases each). The specimen comprised whole blood, sampled at baseline. This chain's CDR3 is CASSLAAGGGFEQYF. CDR3 sequence (DNA): TGTGCCAGCAGCTTAGCGGCAGGGGGGGGTTTCGAGCAGTACTTC. The full variable domain, rest sourced from reference TRBV7-6 and TRBJ2-7, is GAGVSQSPRYKVTKRGQDVALRCDPISGHVSLYWYRQALGQGPEFLTYFNYEAQQDKSGLPNDRFSAERPEGSISTLTIQRTEQRDSAMYRCASSLAAGGGFEQYFGPGTRLTVT.